The entry below describes one T cell receptor (beta chain). As yet, its antigen is unknown. Amplification used 60 Vbeta primers and 13 Jbeta primers. This table comes from immunoSEQ multiplex PCR, and its TCRdb copy is limited to in-frame clones, with some not included. The sample shows under 250,000 clones, around 85% of them seen only once. V lost 0 bases and J 6 bases, leaving 9 bases between the germline ends. Germline V lookup: CDR1 SGDLS, CDR2 YYNGEE. The CDR3 contains 13 residues. The sample comes from a study of cytomegalovirus exposure and HLA in healthy donors. Study as a whole: Among the approximately 420 donors who were genotyped, 81% fell in the genetic ancestry cluster that is associated with self-reported Caucasian donors. Study-level results: Several V segments, TRBV6-2 and TRBV6-3 among them, could not be told apart and were dropped. It was 150 to 200 TCR beta chains that were listed as cytomegalovirus-associated.

Recording of this donor's CMV serostatus was not done. The material sequenced was PBMCs. The clonotype was recovered from a human donor in good health. V gene TRBV9 combines with J gene TRBJ1-1; no clear D gene. The CDR3 loop reads CASSVAPSAEAFF. DNA of the CDR3: TGTGCCAGCAGCGTAGCACCCTCAGCTGAAGCTTTCTTT.